The source of this TCR beta chain is a study of brain metastases from non-small cell lung cancer. Findings of the study overall: Paired brain metastases and primary tumors largely shared TCR repertoires.

In germline, CDR1 is MNHEY, CDR2 SVGAGI. This CDR3 region has 14 residues. Trimming cost V 6 bases and J 7 bases; bases outside gene matches: 10. Comment on this clone: What it binds is not known.

TCRdb keeps only in-frame clones here, not all; method: immunoSEQ multiplex PCR. The sample lists some 4,700 clones; around 85% were seen once. The receptor's source is a donor over 35 with non-small cell lung cancer. The chain has TRBV6-5 and TRBJ2-5; 8 bases agree with TRBD1. Specimen: primary lung tumor tissue. This chain's CDR3 is CASRDTQGVRTQYF. CDR3 sequence (DNA): TGTGCCAGCAGGGACACACAGGGGGTTAGGACCCAGTACTTC.